Listed below are T cell receptor beta chains from one sample, sequenced in a study of blood T cells in healthy people across ages. MiXCR, run by TCRdb on the 5' RACE reads, gives a single entry per CDR3 protein. The sample has some 670,000 distinct CDR3 sequences, roughly half seen once. The sample taken for sequencing was blood. Receptors were obtained from an elderly woman in good health. The CDR3 runs from the conserved cysteine through the conserved F or W. D genes are given only for firm matches. Size tells how often a clone was seen (once, few, many) or the class of an expanded clone, and some rows leave it out.

TRBJ1-2	NA	many	TRBV12-3/TRBV12-4	TGTGCCAGCAGGAGAGGGGGTAACTATGGCTACACCTTC	CASRRGGNYGYTF
TRBJ2-3	NA	NA	TRBV12-3/TRBV12-4	TGTGCCAGCAGTCTCCTTAAATACACAGGGTACACAGGTGCGCAGTATTTT	CASSLLKYTGYTGAQYF
TRBJ2-4	NA	NA	TRBV7-2	TGTGCCAGCAGCCCAAACAGGGATCGGGTCATTCAGTACTTC	CASSPNRDRVIQYF
TRBJ2-1	NA	NA	TRBV29-1	TGCAGCTATCAGGGCTCCTACAATGAGCAGTTCTTC	CSYQGSYNEQFF
TRBJ2-5	NA	NA	TRBV28	TGTGCCAGCAGGCCGGGACTTTCCCAAGAGACCCAGTACTTC	CASRPGLSQETQYF
TRBJ1-6	TRBD1	few	TRBV7-9	TGTGCCAGCAGCTTAGCGACCGGGACAGGGAGGAATTCACCCCTCCACTTT	CASSLATGTGRNSPLHF
TRBJ2-3	TRBD2	NA	TRBV9	TGTGCCAGCAGCGCTGGGACTAGCGGGAGGTTAGGCACAGATACGCAGTATTTT	CASSAGTSGRLGTDTQYF
TRBJ1-1	NA	NA	TRBV12-3/TRBV12-4	TGTGCCAGCAGTCGGACGCCTATGAACACTGAAGCTTTCTTT	CASSRTPMNTEAFF
TRBJ2-3	NA	NA	TRBV7-2	TGTGCCAGCAGCTGGGGGACAAGCACAGATACGCAGTATTTT	CASSWGTSTDTQYF
TRBJ2-3	NA	NA	TRBV6-5	TGTGCCAGCAGTTACGCGAGGGCCGTCACAGATACGCAGTATTTT	CASSYARAVTDTQYF
TRBJ2-2	TRBD1	NA	TRBV5-1	TGCGCCAGCAGCTTAATGACAGGGGACACCGGGGAGCTGTTTTTT	CASSLMTGDTGELFF
TRBJ2-3	NA	NA	TRBV7-2	TGTGCCAGCAGCTCGCACCTAAGCACTAGGCGAAGCGAAGATACGCAGTATTTT	CASSSHLSTRRSEDTQYF